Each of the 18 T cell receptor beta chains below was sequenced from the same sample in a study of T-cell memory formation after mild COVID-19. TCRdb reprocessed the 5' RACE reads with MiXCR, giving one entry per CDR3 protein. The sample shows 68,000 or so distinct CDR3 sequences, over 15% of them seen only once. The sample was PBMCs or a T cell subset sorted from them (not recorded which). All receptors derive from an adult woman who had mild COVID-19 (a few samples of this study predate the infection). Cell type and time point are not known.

The chain's CDR3 is CASSPRQEKNYGYTF. CDR3 in DNA: TGTGCCAGCAGCCCCCGACAGGAGAAAAACTATGGCTACACCTTC. This chain uses TRBV7-9 with TRBJ1-2; possible D gene TRBD1, 6 bases. The ends were cut back, 5 bases at V and 2 bases at J, with 15 bases in the middle. In germline, CDR1 is SEHNR, CDR2 FQNEAQ (reference sequence). This CDR3 comprises 15 residues.

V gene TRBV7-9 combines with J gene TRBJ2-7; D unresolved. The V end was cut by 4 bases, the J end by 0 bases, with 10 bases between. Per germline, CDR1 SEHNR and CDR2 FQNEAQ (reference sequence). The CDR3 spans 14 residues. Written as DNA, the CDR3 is TGTGCCAGCAGCTCGGACCGCGACTCCTACGAGCAGTACTTC. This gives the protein CASSSDRDSYEQYF.

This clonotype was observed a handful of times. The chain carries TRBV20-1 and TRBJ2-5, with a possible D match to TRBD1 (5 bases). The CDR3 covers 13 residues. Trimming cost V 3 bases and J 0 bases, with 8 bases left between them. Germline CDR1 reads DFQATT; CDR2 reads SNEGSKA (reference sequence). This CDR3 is CSARGRNQETQYF. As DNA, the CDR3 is TGCAGTGCTAGGGGGCGGAACCAAGAGACCCAGTACTTC.

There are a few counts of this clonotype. In DNA, the CDR3 is TGTGCCAGCAGCTCCTTAGCGGGGGGTCGGCAAGAGACCCAGTACTTC. As protein: CASSSLAGGRQETQYF. This sequence joins TRBV7-9 and TRBJ2-5, with 10 positions matching TRBD2. V was clipped by 4 bases and J by 2 bases; unmatched bases: 7. CDR1 SEHNR and CDR2 FQNEAQ come from the germline V gene (reference sequence). This CDR3 spans 16 amino acids.

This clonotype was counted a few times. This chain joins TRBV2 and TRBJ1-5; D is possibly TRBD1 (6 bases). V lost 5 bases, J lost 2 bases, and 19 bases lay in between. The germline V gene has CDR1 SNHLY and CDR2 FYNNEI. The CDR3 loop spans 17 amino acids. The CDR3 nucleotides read TGTGCCAGCAGTCTCGGAGAGGGTTCAGGGGGCAATCAGCCCCAGCATTTT. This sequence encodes CASSLGEGSGGNQPQHF.

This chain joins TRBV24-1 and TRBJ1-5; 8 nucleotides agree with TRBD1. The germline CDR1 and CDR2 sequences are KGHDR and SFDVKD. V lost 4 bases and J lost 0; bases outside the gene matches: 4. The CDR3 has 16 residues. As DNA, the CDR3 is TGTGCCACCAGTGACCGACAGGGGCTTAGCAATCAGCCCCAGCATTTT. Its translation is CATSDRQGLSNQPQHF.

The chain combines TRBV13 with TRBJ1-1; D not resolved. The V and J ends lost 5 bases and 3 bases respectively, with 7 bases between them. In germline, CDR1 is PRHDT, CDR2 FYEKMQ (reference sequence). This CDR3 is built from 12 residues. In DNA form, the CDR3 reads TGTGCCAGCAGCCCTTTGGACACTGAAGCTTTCTTT. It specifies CASSPLDTEAFF.

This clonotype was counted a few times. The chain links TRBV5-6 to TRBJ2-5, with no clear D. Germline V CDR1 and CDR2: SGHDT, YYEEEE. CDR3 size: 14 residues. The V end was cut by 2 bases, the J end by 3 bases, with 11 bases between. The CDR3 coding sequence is TGTGCCAGCAGCTTCAGTGGTACAGAAGAGACCCAGTACTTC. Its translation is CASSFSGTEETQYF.

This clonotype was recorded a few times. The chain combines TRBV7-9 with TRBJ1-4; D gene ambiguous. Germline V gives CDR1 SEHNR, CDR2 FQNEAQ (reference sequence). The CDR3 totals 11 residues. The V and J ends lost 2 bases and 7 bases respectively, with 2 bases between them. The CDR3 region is CASSLLEKLFF. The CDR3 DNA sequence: TGTGCCAGCAGCTTACTTGAAAAACTGTTTTTT.

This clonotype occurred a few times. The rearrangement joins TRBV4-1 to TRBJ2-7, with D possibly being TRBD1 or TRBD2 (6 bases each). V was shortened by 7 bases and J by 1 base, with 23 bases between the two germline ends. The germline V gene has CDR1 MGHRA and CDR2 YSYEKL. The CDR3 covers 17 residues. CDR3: CASTPGAINQPSYEQYF. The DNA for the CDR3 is TGCGCCAGCACTCCGGGGGCAATTAATCAACCTTCCTACGAGCAGTACTTC.

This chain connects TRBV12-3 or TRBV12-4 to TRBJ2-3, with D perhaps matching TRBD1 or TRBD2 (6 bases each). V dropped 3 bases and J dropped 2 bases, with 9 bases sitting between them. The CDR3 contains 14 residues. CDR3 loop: CASSFGGHTDTQYF. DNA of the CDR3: TGTGCCAGCAGTTTTGGGGGGCACACAGATACGCAGTATTTT.

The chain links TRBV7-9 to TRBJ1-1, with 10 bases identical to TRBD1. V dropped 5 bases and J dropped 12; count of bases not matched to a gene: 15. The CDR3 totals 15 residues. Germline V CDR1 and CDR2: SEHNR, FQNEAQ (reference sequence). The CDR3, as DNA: TGTGCCAGCAGCCCCCGACAGGGGGCGGTCTTCGAAACTTTCTTT. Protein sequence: CASSPRQGAVFETFF.

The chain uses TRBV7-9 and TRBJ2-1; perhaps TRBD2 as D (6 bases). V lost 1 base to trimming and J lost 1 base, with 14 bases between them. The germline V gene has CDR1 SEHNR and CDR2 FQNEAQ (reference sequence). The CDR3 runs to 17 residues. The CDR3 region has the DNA TGTGCCAGCAGCTTAGATCTTGGCGGGGCATCCTACAATGAGCAGTTCTTC. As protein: CASSLDLGGASYNEQFF.

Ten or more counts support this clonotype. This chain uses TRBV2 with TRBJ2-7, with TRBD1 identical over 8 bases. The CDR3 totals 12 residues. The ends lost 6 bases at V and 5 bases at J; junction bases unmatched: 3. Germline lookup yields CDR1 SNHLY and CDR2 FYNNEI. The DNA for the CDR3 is TGTGCCAGCAGACAGGGGGACAACGAGCAGTACTTC. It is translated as CASRQGDNEQYF. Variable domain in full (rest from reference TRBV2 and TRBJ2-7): EPEVTQTPSHQVTQMGQEVILRCVPISNHLYFYWYRQILGQKVEFLVSFYNNEISEKSEIFDDQFSVERPDGSNFTLKIRSTKLEDSAMYFCASRQGDNEQYFGPGTRLTVT.

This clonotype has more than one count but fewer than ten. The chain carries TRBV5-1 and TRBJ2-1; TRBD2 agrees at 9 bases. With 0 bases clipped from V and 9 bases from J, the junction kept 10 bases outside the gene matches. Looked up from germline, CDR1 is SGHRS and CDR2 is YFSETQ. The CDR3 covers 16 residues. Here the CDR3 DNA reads TGCGCCAGCAGCTTGGACCTAGCGGGAATAGAGGTTGAGCAGTTCTTC. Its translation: CASSLDLAGIEVEQFF.

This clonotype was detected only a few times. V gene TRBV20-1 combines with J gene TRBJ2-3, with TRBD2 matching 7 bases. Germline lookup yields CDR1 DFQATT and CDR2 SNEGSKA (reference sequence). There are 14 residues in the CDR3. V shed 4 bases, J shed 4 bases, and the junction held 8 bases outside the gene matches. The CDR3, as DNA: TGCAGTGCTAACTCCGGGACTATCGCAGATACGCAGTATTTT. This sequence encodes CSANSGTIADTQYF.

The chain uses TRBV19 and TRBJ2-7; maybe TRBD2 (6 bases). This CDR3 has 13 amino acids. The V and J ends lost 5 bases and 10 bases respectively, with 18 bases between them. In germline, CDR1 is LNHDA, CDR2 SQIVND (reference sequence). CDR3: CASSPPLGSGQYF. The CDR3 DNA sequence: TGTGCCAGTAGTCCCCCCCTCGGGAGTGGCCAGTACTTC. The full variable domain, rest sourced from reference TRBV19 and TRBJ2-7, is DGGITQSPKYLFRKEGQNVTLSCEQNLNHDAMYWYRQDPGQGLRLIYYSQIVNDFQKGDIAEGYSVSREKKESFPLTVTSAQKNPTAFYLCASSPPLGSGQYFGPGTRLTVT.

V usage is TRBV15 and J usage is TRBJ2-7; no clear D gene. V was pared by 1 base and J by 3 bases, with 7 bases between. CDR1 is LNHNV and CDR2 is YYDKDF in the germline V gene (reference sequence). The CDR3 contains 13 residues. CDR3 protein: CATSRGQHYEQYF. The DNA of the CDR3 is TGTGCCACCAGCAGAGGCCAACACTACGAGCAGTACTTC.